Reported below is one T cell receptor beta chain. Antigen: not known. This sample is drawn from a study of CD8+CD57+ T cells in acquired aplastic anemia. Study-wide points: Overlapping CD8+ CDR3 repertoires of patients and controls contained some 30 shared sequences. Between the patient and control groups, CD8+ Simpson's diversity did not differ significantly.

Sequencing involved patients with CD8+CD57+ cell expansion previously shown by flow cytometry. Genomic DNA, the template, was used for profiling of the TCR beta VDJ and CDR3. TCRdb processed the reads anew with MiXCR; each CDR3 protein has one entry. The sample has tens of thousands of distinct CDR3 sequences, about 70% seen once. The sample was sorted CD4+, CD8+, or CD8+CD57+ T cells (not recorded which) from PBMCs. The clonotype was recovered from a human donor with aplastic anemia.

The CDR3 region is CSAKEGDNSYEQYF. The CDR3, as DNA: TGCAGTGCCAAGGAGGGCGACAACTCCTACGAGCAGTACTTC. J is TRBJ2-7 and V is TRBV20-1, with a tentative D call TRBD2 (6 bases). Germline assignment: CDR1 DFQATT and CDR2 SNEGSKA (reference sequence). The CDR3 loop spans 14 amino acids. Trimming removed 6 bases at V and 0 bases at J, with 15 bases between.